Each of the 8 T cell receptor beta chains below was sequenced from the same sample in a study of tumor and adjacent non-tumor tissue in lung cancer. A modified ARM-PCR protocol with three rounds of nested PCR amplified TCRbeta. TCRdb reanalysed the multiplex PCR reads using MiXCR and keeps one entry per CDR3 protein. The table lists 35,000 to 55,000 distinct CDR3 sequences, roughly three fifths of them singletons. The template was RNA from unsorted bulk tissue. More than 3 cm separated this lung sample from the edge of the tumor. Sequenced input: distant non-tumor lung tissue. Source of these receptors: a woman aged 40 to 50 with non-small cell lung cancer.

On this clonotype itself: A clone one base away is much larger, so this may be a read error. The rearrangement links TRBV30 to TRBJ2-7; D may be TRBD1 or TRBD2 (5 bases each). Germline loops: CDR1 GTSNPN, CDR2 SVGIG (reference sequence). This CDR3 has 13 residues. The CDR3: CARSWDGSYEQYF. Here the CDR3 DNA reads TGTGCCCGGAGCTGGGACGGTTCCTACGAGCAGTACTTC.

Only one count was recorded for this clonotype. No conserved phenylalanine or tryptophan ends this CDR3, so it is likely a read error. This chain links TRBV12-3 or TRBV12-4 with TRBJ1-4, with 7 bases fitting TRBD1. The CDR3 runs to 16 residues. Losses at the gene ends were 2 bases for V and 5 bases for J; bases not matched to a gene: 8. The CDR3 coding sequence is TGTGCCAGCAGTTTATGCAGGGGGGAAGAAAATGAAAAACTGTTTCTT. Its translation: CASSLCRGEENEKLFL.

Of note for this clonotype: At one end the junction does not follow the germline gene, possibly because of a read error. The CDR3 DNA is TGTGCCACCTCGAGGGGGACACGAGAGACCCAGCACTTC. Translating gives CATSRGTRETQHF. The genes are TRBV11-2 and TRBJ2-5; TRBD1 might be the D (6 bases). Germline loops: CDR1 SGHAT, CDR2 FQNNGV. The CDR3 contains 13 residues.

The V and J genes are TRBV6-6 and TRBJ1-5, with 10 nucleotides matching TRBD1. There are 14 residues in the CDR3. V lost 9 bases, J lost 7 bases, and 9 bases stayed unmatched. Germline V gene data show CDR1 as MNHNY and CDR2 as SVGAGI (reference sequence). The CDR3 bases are TGTGCCAGTAGCAGACAGGGGGCAGGCCAGCCCCAGCATTTT. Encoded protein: CASSRQGAGQPQHF.

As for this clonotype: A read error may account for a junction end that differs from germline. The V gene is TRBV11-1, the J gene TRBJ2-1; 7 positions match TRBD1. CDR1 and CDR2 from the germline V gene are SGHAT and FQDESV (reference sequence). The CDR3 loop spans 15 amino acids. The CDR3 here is CASREGAVTWNGQFF. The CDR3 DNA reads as TGTGCCAGCAGAGAGGGGGCTGTGACGTGGAATGGGCAGTTCTTC.

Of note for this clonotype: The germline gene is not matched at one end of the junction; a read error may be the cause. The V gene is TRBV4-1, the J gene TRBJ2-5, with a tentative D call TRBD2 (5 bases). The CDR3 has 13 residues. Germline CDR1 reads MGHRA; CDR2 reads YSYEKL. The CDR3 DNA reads TGCCCCAGCAGCCAATGGCGGGAAGAGACCCAGTACTTC. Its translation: CPSSQWREETQYF.

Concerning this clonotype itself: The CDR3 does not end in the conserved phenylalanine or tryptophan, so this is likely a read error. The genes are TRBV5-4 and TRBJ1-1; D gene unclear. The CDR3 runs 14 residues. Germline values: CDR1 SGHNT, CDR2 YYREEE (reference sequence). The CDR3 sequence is CASSSIYPDTEAFY. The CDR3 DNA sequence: TGTGCCAGTAGCTCCATCTATCCGGACACTGAAGCTTTCTAT.

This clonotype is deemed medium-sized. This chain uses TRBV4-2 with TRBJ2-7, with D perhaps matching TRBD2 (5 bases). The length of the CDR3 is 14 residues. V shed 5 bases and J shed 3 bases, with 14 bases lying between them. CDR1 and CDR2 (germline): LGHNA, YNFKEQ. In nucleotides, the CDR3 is TGTGCCAGCAGCTCCGACGGGAAGGGCTACGAGCAGTACTTC. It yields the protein CASSSDGKGYEQYF.